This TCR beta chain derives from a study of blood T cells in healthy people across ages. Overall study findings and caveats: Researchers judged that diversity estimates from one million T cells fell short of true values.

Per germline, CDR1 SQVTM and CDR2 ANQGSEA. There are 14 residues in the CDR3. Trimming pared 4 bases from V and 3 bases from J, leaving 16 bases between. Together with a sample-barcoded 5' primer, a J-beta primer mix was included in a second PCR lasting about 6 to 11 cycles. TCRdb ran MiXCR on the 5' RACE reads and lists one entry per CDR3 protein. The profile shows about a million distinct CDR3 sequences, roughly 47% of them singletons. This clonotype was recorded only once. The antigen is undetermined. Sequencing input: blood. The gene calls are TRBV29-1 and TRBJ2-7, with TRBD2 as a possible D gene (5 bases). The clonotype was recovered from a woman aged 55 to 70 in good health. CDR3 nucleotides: TGCAGCGTTGCCCCCGGACTGCACGACTACGAGCAGTACTTC. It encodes CSVAPGLHDYEQYF.